This T cell receptor (beta chain) was profiled in a study of CD8 T cells in Susac syndrome. Study-wide points: The CD4+ T cell repertoires in Susac syndrome did not show any clonal expansion.

Reverse transcription used about 0.45 to 1 ug RNA and random hexamers. Amplification of TCR beta CDR3 used immunoSEQ multiplex PCR across 54 Vbeta and 13 Jbeta. Each CDR3 protein gets one entry after TCRdb re-called the immunoSEQ multiplex PCR reads with MiXCR. The table lists approximately 190,000 distinct CDR3 sequences, more than 90% of them singletons. For this clonotype: Its antigen is still unknown.

This TCR came from a human donor with Susac syndrome. The sequenced sample consisted of CD4+ T cells from PBMCs.

CDR3 residues: CASSTDSVSWETQYF. In DNA form, the CDR3 reads TGTGCCAGCAGCACAGACAGTGTCTCTTGGGAGACCCAGTACTTC. V and J are TRBV7-6 and TRBJ2-5; D is perhaps TRBD1 (5 bases). Trimming removed 5 bases from V and 5 bases from J, with 18 bases in between. The CDR3 runs 15 residues. The germline gives CDR1 SGHVS, CDR2 FNYEAQ.